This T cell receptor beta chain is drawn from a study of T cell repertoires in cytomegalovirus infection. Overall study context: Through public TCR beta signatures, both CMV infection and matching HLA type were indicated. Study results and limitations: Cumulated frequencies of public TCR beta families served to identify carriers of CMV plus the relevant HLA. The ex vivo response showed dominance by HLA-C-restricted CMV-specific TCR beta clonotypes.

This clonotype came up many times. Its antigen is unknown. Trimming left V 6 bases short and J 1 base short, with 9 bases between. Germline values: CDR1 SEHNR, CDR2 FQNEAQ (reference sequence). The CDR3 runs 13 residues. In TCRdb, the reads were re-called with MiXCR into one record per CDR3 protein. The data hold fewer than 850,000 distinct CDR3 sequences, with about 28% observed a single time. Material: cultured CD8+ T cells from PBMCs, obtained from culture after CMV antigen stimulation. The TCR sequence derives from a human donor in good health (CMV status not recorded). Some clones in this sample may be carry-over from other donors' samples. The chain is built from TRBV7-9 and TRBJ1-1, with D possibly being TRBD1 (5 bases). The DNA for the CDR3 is TGTGCCAGCAGTCCAACAGGGAACACTGAAGCTTTCTTT. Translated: CASSPTGNTEAFF.